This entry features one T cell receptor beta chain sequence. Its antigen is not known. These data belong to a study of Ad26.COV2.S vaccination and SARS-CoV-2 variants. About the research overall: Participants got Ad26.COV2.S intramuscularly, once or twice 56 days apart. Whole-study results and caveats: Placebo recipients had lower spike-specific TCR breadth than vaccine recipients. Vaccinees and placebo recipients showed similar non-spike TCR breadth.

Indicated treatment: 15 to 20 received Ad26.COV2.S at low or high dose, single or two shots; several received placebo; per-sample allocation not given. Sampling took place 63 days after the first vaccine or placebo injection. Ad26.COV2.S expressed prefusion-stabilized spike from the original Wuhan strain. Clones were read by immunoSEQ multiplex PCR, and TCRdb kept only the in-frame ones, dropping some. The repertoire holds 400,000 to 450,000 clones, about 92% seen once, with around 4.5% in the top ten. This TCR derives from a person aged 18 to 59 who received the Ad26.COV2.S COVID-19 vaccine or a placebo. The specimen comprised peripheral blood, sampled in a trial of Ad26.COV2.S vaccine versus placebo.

The CDR3 sequence is CASSRSPRTGYTGELFF. The CDR3 DNA follows: TGTGCCAGCAGCCGAAGCCCTCGGACAGGGTACACCGGGGAGCTGTTTTTT. The chain links TRBV28 to TRBJ2-2; 8 bases align to TRBD1. Per the germline V gene, CDR1 is MDHEN and CDR2 is SYDVKM. This CDR3 comprises 17 residues. V shed 6 bases, J shed 3 bases, and the junction held 12 bases outside the gene matches. The full variable domain, completed using reference TRBV28 and TRBJ2-2, is DVKVTQSSRYLVKRTGEKVFLECVQDMDHENMFWYRQDPGLGLRLIYFSYDVKMKEKGDIPEGYSVSREKKERFSLILESASTNQTSMYLCASSRSPRTGYTGELFFGEGSRLTVL.